This section outlines one T cell receptor (delta chain) sequence together with its context. Its antigen is not yet known. Base quality data are lacking; no much larger clone is found one base away. This sample stems from a study of TRDV2 sequences in healthy donors (dated by TCRdb to 2020 to 2022). In the study overall: Over 15 single-cell-derived gamma9delta2 T cell clones spanning the full range of antitumor activity were TCR-sequenced and traced within the bulk repertoire.

Bulk sequencing of complete TCR delta chain (Vdelta2) repertoires was used to follow how often functionally characterized gamma9delta2 T cell clones occurred. The Dutch blood bank supplied purchased peripheral blood from anonymous healthy donors. gamma9delta2 T cells analyzed in the study originated from peripheral blood of healthy donors. Library prep was done by PCR. Sequencing was performed on an Illumina MiSeq. The original pipeline was this. Clonotypes represented by only a single read were excluded when reporting TRDV repertoire clonotype frequencies. In TCRdb, clones were called once more from the public reads by CATT, and rows of identical DNA were later combined. The V and J calls reflect TCRdb's pipeline rather than the authors' work. Recorded for this sample are 900 to 1,200 delta-chain clones; around 60% of them occurred a single time. The ten largest clonotypes hold 15% to 20% of the sample.

Summary of the overall study and its limitations: Although the observed TCRdelta repertoires were highly focused, the frequency of a clonotype did not correlate with the antitumor functional potential of the respective clone. The TCRdelta clonotypes of several highly reactive clones appeared rare, as these clonotypes were not detected in the bulk sequencing data of the respective donors.

Inclusive of the bounding cysteine and phenylalanine, the CDR3 is 15 residues long. CDR3 DNA is the only sequence kept; it has 45 bases, read in frame from the first base. V gives up 0 bases and J gives up 0 bases, and the segment between their germline ends measures 10 bases. CDR1 and CDR2 are drawn from the germline V gene: GEAIGNYY, EKD. The rearrangement combines TRDV2 with TRDJ1; possibly the D gene is TRDD3, per 5 matching bases. Sequenced input: Vd2+ gamma-delta T cells from blood. Explained via the paper, the cell subset or site label denotes: TCR Vdelta2-expressing (gamma9delta2) T cells. The receptor comes from a human donor in good health. The CDR3 protein sequence reads: CACDTVGEYTDKLIF. The bases are TGTGCCTGTGACACCGTCGGGGAGTACACCGATAAACTCATCTTT.